One sample yielded the 30 T cell receptor beta chains listed below, sequenced in a study of T cell changes during pregnancy in multiple sclerosis. Sequencing used immunoSEQ multiplex PCR; TCRdb keeps in-frame clones, though not all of them. The sample contains some 79,000 clones, about 89% of which appear only once. Sequenced material: CD4+ T cells from peripheral blood mononuclear cells, taken in the second trimester of pregnancy. Receptors were obtained from a female donor with multiple sclerosis, enrolled in a pregnancy study.

The V gene is TRBV10-2, the J gene TRBJ1-1, with D uncertain. Germline lookup yields CDR1 WSHSY and CDR2 SAAADI. V lost 5 bases to trimming and J lost 1 base, with 11 bases between them. The CDR3 length is 14 residues. Written as DNA, the CDR3 is TGCGCCAGCAGTAAAGACATTACGAACACTGAAGCTTTCTTT. Translating it yields CASSKDITNTEAFF.

This chain links TRBV11-3 with TRBJ2-1; 13 bases line up with TRBD2. Germline CDR1 is SGHNT and CDR2 is YENEEA. V gave up 5 bases and J gave up 9 bases; unmatched junction bases: 7. The CDR3 is made up of 15 amino acids. The CDR3 DNA sequence: TGTGCCAGCAGCATCGGACTAGCGGGAGTAAGTGAGCAGTTCTTC. Translating it yields CASSIGLAGVSEQFF.

The J gene is TRBJ2-1, the V gene TRBV7-2, with 7 bases identical to TRBD2. CDR3 length: 15 residues. The germline V gene encodes CDR1 SGHTA and CDR2 FQGNSA. V shed 5 bases and J 0 bases; nucleotides not matched to a gene: 4. The CDR3, as DNA: TGTGCCAGCAGCCTCAGCGGGGCCTCCTACAATGAGCAGTTCTTC. Protein product: CASSLSGASYNEQFF.

The V and J genes are TRBV19 and TRBJ2-2, with 10 bases aligning to TRBD1. V gave up 6 bases and J gave up 3 bases; unmatched junction bases: 7. The germline CDR1 and CDR2 sequences are LNHDA and SQIVND (reference sequence). This CDR3 has 16 amino acids. The CDR3: CASRSDRGLYTGELFF. Here the CDR3 DNA reads TGTGCCAGTAGATCCGACAGGGGGCTATACACCGGGGAGCTGTTTTTT.

V usage is TRBV2 and J usage is TRBJ1-5, with D tentatively TRBD1 (5 bases). CDR1 is SNHLY and CDR2 is FYNNEI in the germline V gene. Trimming left V 2 bases short and J 3 bases short, with 11 bases between. The CDR3 covers 15 residues. CDR3 sequence reads: CASSERAGINQPQHF. For the CDR3, the DNA is TGTGCCAGCAGTGAAAGGGCAGGGATCAATCAGCCCCAGCATTTT.

The rearrangement uses TRBV7-8 and TRBJ2-1; 8 bases are a match to TRBD1. The CDR3 has 15 residues. The germline CDR1 and CDR2 sequences are SGHVS and FQNEAQ. V was pared by 7 bases and J by 8 bases, with 13 bases of the junction left unmatched. The DNA of the CDR3 is TGTGCCAGCAATCATATGGGACAGGCTGTGTATGAGCAGTTCTTC. This encodes CASNHMGQAVYEQFF.

CDR3 nucleotide sequence: TGCGCCAGCAGCGTAGGGGGCGAGACCCAGTACTTC. Its translation is CASSVGGETQYF. The rearrangement uses TRBV5-1 and TRBJ2-5, with 7 nucleotides matching TRBD1. This CDR3 contains 12 residues. After removal of 4 bases from V and 5 bases from J, the junction contained 2 bases not matched to a gene. Germline V gene data show CDR1 as SGHRS and CDR2 as YFSETQ.

The genes are TRBV5-1 and TRBJ2-2, with D possibly matching TRBD1 (5 bases). Trimming stripped 0 bases from V and 4 bases from J, with 10 bases between. Germline-derived CDR1 and CDR2 are SGHRS and YFSETQ. The CDR3 is made up of 15 amino acids. DNA for the CDR3: TGCGCCAGCAGCTTGGTTAGGGGCGGCACCGGGGAGCTGTTTTTT. It yields the protein CASSLVRGGTGELFF.

V gene TRBV6-5 combines with J gene TRBJ2-7; 9 bases match TRBD1. CDR1 and CDR2 from the germline V gene are MNHEY and SVGAGI. The CDR3 runs 14 residues. Germline trimming cut 8 bases from V and 5 bases from J; bases unmatched to any gene: 10. The CDR3 loop reads CASSNRDRDHEQYF. The CDR3, as DNA: TGTGCCAGCTCAAACCGGGACAGGGACCACGAGCAGTACTTC.

The chain links TRBV19 to TRBJ1-5; D remains unclear. Germline V lookup: CDR1 LNHDA, CDR2 SQIVND (reference sequence). V lost 3 bases to trimming and J lost 5 bases, with 17 bases between them. CDR3 length: 16 residues. The CDR3 nucleotides are TGTGCCAGTAGTATTAATTTGGTTTGGTTAGATCAGCCCCAGCATTTT. Translating it yields CASSINLVWLDQPQHF.

J is TRBJ1-2 and V is TRBV7-9; weak D call: TRBD1 (5 bases). Trimming took off 5 bases at V and 4 bases at J, with 17 bases between the two ends. The CDR3 spans 15 residues. Germline V CDR1 and CDR2: SEHNR, FQNEAQ (reference sequence). The CDR3 sequence: CASSQNEPGGYGYTF. The CDR3, as DNA: TGTGCCAGCAGCCAGAACGAGCCCGGGGGCTATGGCTACACCTTC. Full variable domain (remainder filled in from reference TRBV7-9 and TRBJ1-2): DTGVSQNPRHKITKRGQNVTFRCDPISEHNRLYWYRQTLGQGPEFLTYFQNEAQLEKSRLLSDRFSAERPKGSFSTLEIQRTEQGDSAMYLCASSQNEPGGYGYTFGSGTRLTVV.

The chain has TRBV4-1 and TRBJ2-2, with 11 bases identical to TRBD2. CDR3 size: 18 residues. The trim removed 3 bases at V and 0 bases at J, leaving 6 bases unmatched. Germline V gene sequence: CDR1 MGHRA, CDR2 YSYEKL. This CDR3 reads CASSHSGTSGTNTGELFF. CDR3 bases: TGCGCCAGCAGCCATTCCGGGACTAGCGGAACGAACACCGGGGAGCTGTTTTTT.

The chain couples TRBV5-1 to TRBJ1-4, with D possibly matching TRBD1 (5 bases). In germline, CDR1 is SGHRS, CDR2 YFSETQ. V gave up 4 bases and J gave up 3 bases, with 13 bases separating them. This CDR3 has 15 amino acids. Here the CDR3 reads CASSAAGWANEKLFF. For the CDR3, the DNA is TGCGCCAGCAGCGCGGCAGGGTGGGCTAATGAAAAACTGTTTTTT.

The chain couples TRBV7-9 to TRBJ2-7; the match to TRBD2 covers 10 bases. This CDR3 region has 18 residues. CDR1 and CDR2 from the germline V gene are SEHNR and FQNEAQ (reference sequence). With V trimmed by 1 base and J by 3 bases, 12 bases remained unmatched. CDR3 protein: CASSLDPKWASGGYEQYF. The CDR3 nucleotides read TGTGCCAGCAGCTTAGACCCTAAATGGGCTAGCGGGGGCTACGAGCAGTACTTC.

J is TRBJ1-2 and V is TRBV19, with 9 bases matching TRBD1. The length of the CDR3 is 17 residues. V trimming: 4 bases; J trimming: 5 bases; junction bases outside the gene matches: 14. Germline loops: CDR1 LNHDA, CDR2 SQIVND (reference sequence). CDR3 nucleotide sequence: TGTGCCAGTAGTAACAACAGGGGGCTGGTCGGGTCGTATGGCTACACCTTC. Protein: CASSNNRGLVGSYGYTF.

The chain has TRBV4-1 and TRBJ1-2, with D perhaps TRBD1 (6 bases). Germline V gives CDR1 MGHRA, CDR2 YSYEKL. Deletions cut 4 bases from V and 3 bases from J, with 18 bases between. The length of the CDR3 is 16 residues. The CDR3 spells CASSPSGAGADYGYTF. DNA for the CDR3: TGCGCCAGCAGCCCGTCAGGTGCGGGGGCAGACTATGGCTACACCTTC.

This clone was seen just once. J is TRBJ1-1 and V is TRBV27; possibly TRBD1 for D (5 bases). Germline V gene lookup returns CDR1 MNHEY and CDR2 SMNVEV (reference sequence). The CDR3 extends over 13 amino acids. V dropped 4 bases and J dropped 5 bases, with 11 bases sitting between them. The CDR3 reads CASSSRGSTEAFF. CDR3 bases: TGTGCCAGCAGTTCTAGGGGCAGTACTGAAGCTTTCTTT.

CDR3 amino acids: CASSLGTSGGLLGEQYF. As DNA, the CDR3 is TGTGCCAGTAGTCTCGGGACTAGCGGGGGGCTCCTCGGCGAGCAGTACTTC. The J gene is TRBJ2-7, the V gene TRBV19; TRBD2 aligns across 15 bases. The CDR3 is made up of 17 amino acids. Germline V gene sequence: CDR1 LNHDA, CDR2 SQIVND (reference sequence). J was trimmed by 6 bases and V by 5 bases; bases with no gene match: 11. Full variable domain (missing parts from reference TRBV19 and TRBJ2-7): DGGITQSPKYLFRKEGQNVTLSCEQNLNHDAMYWYRQDPGQGLRLIYYSQIVNDFQKGDIAEGYSVSREKKESFPLTVTSAQKNPTAFYLCASSLGTSGGLLGEQYFGPGTRLTVT.

The chain links TRBV4-3 to TRBJ2-7, with D possibly being TRBD2 (5 bases). The germline V gene has CDR1 LGHNA and CDR2 YSLEER. This CDR3 is 13 amino acids long. Deletions cut 0 bases from V and 4 bases from J, with 7 bases between. The DNA for the CDR3 is TGCGCCAGCAGCCAAGAGGCGGGTTACGAGCAGTACTTC. Amino acids: CASSQEAGYEQYF.

The J gene is TRBJ2-7, the V gene TRBV7-2; no firm D call. CDR3 length: 11 amino acids. The ends were cut back, 7 bases at V and 5 bases at J, with 9 bases in the middle. The germline gives CDR1 SGHTA, CDR2 FQGNSA. The CDR3, as DNA: TGTGCCAGCACCGCAGGCCACGAGCAGTACTTC. This translates into CASTAGHEQYF. Variable domain in full (rest from reference TRBV7-2 and TRBJ2-7): GAGVSQSPSNKVTEKGKDVELRCDPISGHTALYWYRQSLGQGLEFLIYFQGNSAPDKSGLPSDRFSAERTGGSVSTLTIQRTQQEDSAVYLCASTAGHEQYFGPGTRLTVT.

The chain recombines TRBV6-1 with TRBJ1-4, with D perhaps TRBD1 (5 bases). Deletions cut 4 bases from V and 4 bases from J, with 10 bases between. Germline V gives CDR1 MNHNS, CDR2 SASEGT. The CDR3 runs 14 residues. For the CDR3, the DNA is TGTGCCAGCAGTGTTGACAGAAATAATGAAAAACTGTTTTTT. It codes for CASSVDRNNEKLFF.

The V and J genes are TRBV4-1 and TRBJ2-5; TRBD1 aligns across 12 bases. This CDR3 spans 15 amino acids. Germline-derived CDR1 and CDR2 are MGHRA and YSYEKL. The V segment lost 1 base and the J segment 5 bases; nucleotides outside the gene matches: 2. CDR3 in DNA: TGCGCCAGCAGCCAAGGGGACAGGGGGCATGAGACCCAGTACTTC. It encodes CASSQGDRGHETQYF.

The J gene is TRBJ1-1, the V gene TRBV29-1; TRBD1 might be the D (6 bases). The CDR3 spans 13 residues. Trimming stripped 4 bases from V and 10 bases from J, with 19 bases between. The germline V gene has CDR1 SQVTM and CDR2 ANQGSEA. CDR3 residues: CSVAGQGPMAAFF. CDR3 coding DNA: TGCAGCGTTGCAGGTCAGGGGCCTATGGCAGCTTTCTTT.

The rearrangement joins TRBV30 to TRBJ2-7; a possible D gene is TRBD2 (6 bases). The germline CDR1 and CDR2 sequences are GTSNPN and SVGIG (reference sequence). V dropped 2 bases and J dropped 1 base, with 9 bases sitting between them. The CDR3 is 13 amino acids. The CDR3 DNA reads as TGTGCCTGGAGTTTGGGACTGTCCTACGAGCAGTACTTC. Its translation: CAWSLGLSYEQYF.

This chain connects TRBV5-1 to TRBJ1-1, with 9 bases identical to TRBD1. Germline loops: CDR1 SGHRS, CDR2 YFSETQ. V gave up 9 bases and J gave up 9 bases; unmatched junction bases: 30. The CDR3 runs 19 residues. In DNA, the CDR3 is TGCGCCACCCAGCCCGGAACAGGGGGCGCAGATCGGCAAAACCGCCAAGCTTTCTTT. Its translation: CATQPGTGGADRQNRQAFF.

This clone was seen only a few times. The chain combines TRBV30 with TRBJ2-3; 8 nucleotides align to TRBD1. The CDR3 length is 15 residues. With 0 bases clipped from V and 0 bases from J, the junction kept 2 bases outside the gene matches. Germline V gene lookup returns CDR1 GTSNPN and CDR2 SVGIG (reference sequence). The DNA for the CDR3 is TGTGCCTGGAGTGTCAGGGGGCCTAGCACAGATACGCAGTATTTT. It encodes CAWSVRGPSTDTQYF.

This chain links TRBV4-1 with TRBJ2-7; TRBD1 matches at 7 bases. The CDR3 is 14 residues long. J lost 5 bases, V lost 4 bases, and 8 bases had no gene match. Germline V gene data show CDR1 as MGHRA and CDR2 as YSYEKL. The CDR3 spells CASSLQTGQDEQYF. Here the CDR3 DNA reads TGCGCCAGCAGCCTACAGACAGGGCAGGACGAGCAGTACTTC.

This clone was counted only a few times. The chain uses TRBV7-9 and TRBJ2-7; D perhaps matches TRBD1 (5 bases). CDR1 is SEHNR, CDR2 FQNEAQ, per germline (reference sequence). CDR3 length: 13 amino acids. Between the trimmed V and J ends, which lost 5 bases and 3 bases, there was a span of 11 bases. CDR3: CASSDSLGYEQYF. CDR3 DNA: TGTGCCAGCAGCGACAGTTTGGGCTACGAGCAGTACTTC.

This chain links TRBV5-1 with TRBJ1-1; the D gene is possibly TRBD1 (5 bases). The V end was cut by 4 bases, the J end by 4 bases, with 11 bases between. CDR1 is SGHRS, CDR2 YFSETQ, per germline. There are 13 residues in the CDR3. CDR3 bases: TGCGCCAGCAGCCCCCTAGGGGTCACTGAAGCTTTCTTT. It specifies CASSPLGVTEAFF.

This clone was counted once. The chain couples TRBV18 to TRBJ1-1; the D gene is possibly TRBD1 (6 bases). This CDR3 is built from 14 residues. Looked up from germline, CDR1 is KGHSH and CDR2 is LQKENI. Trimming removed 3 bases at V and 4 bases at J, with 12 bases between. The DNA for the CDR3 is TGTGCCAGCTCACCCGACAGGACCAGCACTGAAGCTTTCTTT. As protein: CASSPDRTSTEAFF.